The 16 T cell receptor beta chains given below trace back to one sample, sequenced in a study of shared clonotypes between healthy human individuals. Repertoires were generated with immunoSEQ multiplex PCR, while TCRdb's copy carries only in-frame clones and drops some. The data hold roughly 2,300,000 clones, with just under 95% observed a single time. The sequenced sample was naive CD4+ T cells from PBMCs. Subset defined: CD45RA+ positively selected. These receptors all come from a man aged 18 to 29 in good health. Some clones in this sample may be carry-over from other donors' samples.

The gene calls are TRBV28 and TRBJ1-6; D is perhaps TRBD1 (5 bases). Germline V lookup: CDR1 MDHEN, CDR2 SYDVKM. Trimming took 3 bases from V and 4 from J, leaving 10 bases between them. This CDR3 has 15 residues. The CDR3 loop reads CASSLGTLYNSPLHF. The CDR3 DNA reads TGTGCCAGCAGTTTGGGGACGTTGTATAATTCACCCCTCCACTTT.

This chain links TRBV9 with TRBJ2-3; D possibly matches TRBD1 or TRBD2 (6 bases each). The V end lost 4 bases, the J end lost 2 bases, and 17 bases lay between the germline ends. The CDR3 spans 16 residues. CDR1 and CDR2 (germline): SGDLS, YYNGEE. The CDR3 DNA reads as TGTGCCAGCAGCCCCAGAGGGGGGCCGAACACAGATACGCAGTATTTT. Its translation is CASSPRGGPNTDTQYF.

This clone showed up just once. The gene calls are TRBV15 and TRBJ2-5, with a tentative D call TRBD2 (6 bases). The germline V and J ends were trimmed by 9 bases and 5 bases, with 19 bases remaining between them. The V gene's germline CDR1 is LNHNV and CDR2 YYDKDF (reference sequence). The CDR3 is 14 amino acids. The CDR3 here is CATDRAGVKETQYF. CDR3 DNA sequence: TGTGCCACTGATCGAGCGGGTGTTAAGGAGACCCAGTACTTC.

The chain joins TRBV6-5 to TRBJ2-7; D perhaps matches TRBD2 (5 bases). This CDR3 is 14 amino acids long. V lost 6 bases and J lost 0, with 12 bases in between. Germline V gene sequence: CDR1 MNHEY, CDR2 SVGAGI. The CDR3 sequence is CASRGPGVSYEQYF. The DNA of the CDR3 is TGTGCCAGCAGGGGTCCCGGGGTCTCCTACGAGCAGTACTTC.

The rearrangement uses TRBV5-1 and TRBJ2-3; D is perhaps TRBD1 (6 bases). The CDR3 is made up of 17 amino acids. The V end lost 0 bases, the J end lost 3 bases, and 17 bases lay between the germline ends. Germline V lookup: CDR1 SGHRS, CDR2 YFSETQ. In DNA form, the CDR3 reads TGCGCCAGCAGCTTGGCCTTGCAGGGGCGAAGTACAGATACGCAGTATTTT. Amino acids: CASSLALQGRSTDTQYF.

This chain connects TRBV5-1 to TRBJ2-2, with 10 positions matching TRBD1. Germline V gene lookup returns CDR1 SGHRS and CDR2 YFSETQ. The CDR3 has 14 amino acids. V shed 5 bases and J 5 bases; nucleotides not matched to a gene: 3. The CDR3 sequence: CASRQGQGTGELFF. For the CDR3, the DNA is TGCGCCAGCAGACAGGGACAGGGGACCGGGGAGCTGTTTTTT.

Here the CDR3 reads CASSPLTYPSGTYNEQFF. For the CDR3, the DNA is TGTGCCAGCTCACCGCTGACTTACCCTAGCGGAACCTACAATGAGCAGTTCTTC. The chain recombines TRBV18 with TRBJ2-1, with 7 bases that match TRBD2. Per germline, CDR1 KGHSH and CDR2 LQKENI. There are 18 residues in the CDR3. Germline trimming cut 3 bases from V and 2 bases from J; bases unmatched to any gene: 13.

The chain employs TRBV28 and TRBJ2-3; TRBD1 matches at 7 bases. The germline gives CDR1 MDHEN, CDR2 SYDVKM. J lost 5 bases, V lost 6 bases, and 11 bases had no gene match. This CDR3 contains 15 residues. The CDR3 nucleotides read TGTGCCAGCAGCCTAGGGGGACAGACGAAAGATACGCAGTATTTT. This sequence encodes CASSLGGQTKDTQYF. Drawing the rest from reference TRBV28 and TRBJ2-3, the complete variable domain is DVKVTQSSRYLVKRTGEKVFLECVQDMDHENMFWYRQDPGLGLRLIYFSYDVKMKEKGDIPEGYSVSREKKERFSLILESASTNQTSMYLCASSLGGQTKDTQYFGPGTRLTVL.

The V call is TRBV7-9, the J call TRBJ1-4; D remains ambiguous. The V gene lost 5 bases and the J gene lost 0 bases, with 13 bases spanning the gap. Germline V CDR1 and CDR2: SEHNR, FQNEAQ (reference sequence). The CDR3 totals 16 residues. The CDR3: CASSLDKAATNEKLFF. For the CDR3, the DNA is TGTGCCAGCAGCCTGGATAAGGCTGCAACTAATGAAAAACTGTTTTTT.

The chain links TRBV6-5 to TRBJ2-1; D not certain. CDR1 is MNHEY and CDR2 is SVGAGI in the germline V gene. V was pared by 6 bases and J by 7 bases, with 10 bases between. CDR3 size: 12 residues. The CDR3 spells CASSPDGNEQFF. The DNA of the CDR3 is TGTGCCAGCAGCCCGGACGGGAATGAGCAGTTCTTC.

The chain combines TRBV5-1 with TRBJ2-3, with 8 bases matching TRBD2. The length of the CDR3 is 16 residues. Germline-derived CDR1 and CDR2 are SGHRS and YFSETQ. The V and J ends lost 3 bases and 2 bases, in that order; junction bases with no gene match: 8. In DNA form, the CDR3 reads TGCGCCAGCAGCTCCATAGCGGGGTTAGACACAGATACGCAGTATTTT. Amino acids: CASSSIAGLDTDTQYF.

This chain links TRBV19 with TRBJ2-3; 7 bases are a match to TRBD2. The CDR3 length is 16 residues. Germline V lookup: CDR1 LNHDA, CDR2 SQIVND (reference sequence). Trimming removed 5 bases from V and 1 base from J; junction bases left unmatched: 9. The DNA of the CDR3 is TGTGCCAGTAGTTCGGAGCGGGACCACGGCACAGATACGCAGTATTTT. It translates to CASSSERDHGTDTQYF.

Only one count was recorded for this clone. The chain is built from TRBV5-1 and TRBJ2-3; no definite D call. Trimming removed 4 bases at V and 4 bases at J, with 16 bases between. This CDR3 comprises 15 residues. The germline V gene encodes CDR1 SGHRS and CDR2 YFSETQ. The CDR3 region has the DNA TGCGCCAGCAGCCTGGACCCAAATGGTGCAGATACGCAGTATTTT. This codes for CASSLDPNGADTQYF.

The V call is TRBV6-4, the J call TRBJ2-3, with D hard to call. The V end was cut by 6 bases, the J end by 0 bases, with 10 bases between. CDR1 and CDR2 (germline): MRHNA, SNTAGT. The CDR3 has 14 residues. CDR3 nucleotides: TGTGCCAGCAGGCTGACACCGAGCACAGATACGCAGTATTTT. Translation: CASRLTPSTDTQYF.

The rearrangement joins TRBV28 to TRBJ1-5, with 8 bases identical to TRBD1. V lost 10 bases and J lost 2; bases outside the gene matches: 7. From germline, CDR1 is MDHEN and CDR2 SYDVKM. The CDR3 sequence is 14 residues long. The DNA of the CDR3 is TGTGCCATCTCTGACAGGGGCGGCAATCAGCCCCAGCATTTT. Translating gives CAISDRGGNQPQHF.

This chain uses TRBV6-1 with TRBJ1-4, with D hard to call. The germline gives CDR1 MNHNS, CDR2 SASEGT. Trimming cost V 5 bases and J 7 bases, with 14 bases left between them. This CDR3 contains 14 residues. The CDR3 nucleotides are TGTGCCAGCAGTAACACCGCCGGACGTGAAAAACTGTTTTTT. It yields the protein CASSNTAGREKLFF.